The TCR beta chain described here comes from a study of radiotherapy plus CTLA-4 blockade in lung cancer. Across the study: Under 20% of patients responded objectively, and around 31% achieved disease control.

Study-wide results and caveats: Tumor-origin TCR clones grew in blood after radiotherapy plus ipilimumab.

Comments on this clone: Antigen specificity is unknown.

Repertoires were generated with immunoSEQ multiplex PCR, while TCRdb's copy carries only in-frame clones and drops some. Among over 85,000 clones listed, around 83% were seen once. Per the germline V gene, CDR1 is SGHVS and CDR2 is FQNEAQ. Trimming shortened V by 5 bases and J by 3 bases, and 17 bases separated the two germline ends. The CDR3 is 16 residues long. The input for sequencing was peripheral blood, taken from a patient treated with radiotherapy plus ipilimumab. The genes are TRBV7-8 and TRBJ1-5; D perhaps matches TRBD1 (6 bases). This receptor was taken from a human donor with non-small cell lung cancer that progressed on radiotherapy plus ipilimumab. The CDR3 is CASSPPLTGNNQPQHF. Here the CDR3 DNA reads TGTGCCAGCAGCCCCCCCCTGACAGGCAACAATCAGCCCCAGCATTTT. The variable domain in full, with the rest retrieved from reference TRBV7-8 and TRBJ1-5, is GAGVSQSPRYKVAKRGQDVALRCDPISGHVSLFWYQQALGQGPEFLTYFQNEAQLDKSGLPSDRFFAERPEGSVSTLKIQRTQQEDSAVYLCASSPPLTGNNQPQHFGDGTRLSIL.